Below, 5 T cell receptor beta chains from the same sample are listed, as sequenced in a study of blood T cell repertoires in COVID-19. The repertoire was sequenced with immunoSEQ multiplex PCR; TCRdb's copy has only in-frame clones and lacks some. This sample has approximately 200,000 clones, with 65% to 80% found just once. What was sequenced was peripheral blood. These receptors all come from a woman in her forties or fifties with acute or convalescent COVID-19.

The chain joins TRBV29-1 to TRBJ2-3; the D is unclear. The germline V gene encodes CDR1 SQVTM and CDR2 ANQGSEA. The CDR3 contains 13 residues. With 6 bases removed from V and 1 base from J, the gap between germline ends came to 11 bases. This CDR3 reads CSVALGGTDTQYF. The CDR3 coding sequence is TGCAGCGTGGCGTTGGGCGGCACAGATACGCAGTATTTT.

J is TRBJ2-5 and V is TRBV19; D not resolved. The CDR3 covers 13 residues. CDR1 LNHDA and CDR2 SQIVND come from the germline V gene (reference sequence). V dropped 7 bases and J dropped 5 bases, with 14 bases sitting between them. CDR3 loop: CASMDRGWETQYF. The CDR3 DNA reads as TGTGCCAGTATGGATAGAGGATGGGAGACCCAGTACTTC.

In this sample, this clone turned up once. The rearrangement uses TRBV9 and TRBJ2-3, with unresolved D. The CDR3 contains 13 residues. CDR1 SGDLS and CDR2 YYNGEE come from the germline V gene. Trimming removed 0 bases at V and 5 bases at J, with 7 bases between. This CDR3 is CASSVGPGDTQYF. The DNA for the CDR3 is TGTGCCAGCAGCGTAGGGCCGGGAGATACGCAGTATTTT.

This chain links TRBV10-3 with TRBJ2-3, with D perhaps matching TRBD1 (5 bases). This CDR3 comprises 16 residues. Trimming shortened V by 4 bases and J by 0 bases, and 14 bases separated the two germline ends. Germline values: CDR1 ENHRY, CDR2 SYGVKD. The CDR3 loop is CAISARGASSTDTQYF. The DNA for the CDR3 is TGTGCCATCAGTGCTAGGGGCGCATCTAGCACAGATACGCAGTATTTT.

This rearrangement joins TRBV7-2 to TRBJ1-2, with 7 bases identical to TRBD1. This CDR3 is built from 14 residues. From germline, CDR1 is SGHTA and CDR2 FQGNSA. Losses at the gene ends were 3 bases for V and 4 bases for J; bases not matched to a gene: 5. The CDR3 protein is CASSFPDRAYGYTF. The CDR3 coding sequence is TGTGCCAGCAGCTTTCCCGACAGGGCCTATGGCTACACCTTC.